What follows are 18 T cell receptor beta chains derived from one specimen sequenced in a study of cytomegalovirus exposure and HLA in healthy donors. Both 60 Vbeta primers and 13 Jbeta primers went into the PCR. This table comes from immunoSEQ multiplex PCR, and its TCRdb copy is limited to in-frame clones, with some not included. The sample lists approximately 81,000 clones; about three quarters were seen once. The sequencing sample was made of PBMCs. The origin of the receptors is a man aged 50-60 years in good health and CMV-seropositive.

This chain uses TRBV7-9 with TRBJ1-1, with 9 positions matching TRBD1. The CDR3 covers 15 residues. V gave up 1 base and J gave up 1 base; unmatched junction bases: 1. CDR1 and CDR2 (germline): SEHNR, FQNEAQ (reference sequence). CDR3 loop: CASSLVGQGNTEAFF. The CDR3 DNA reads TGTGCCAGCAGCTTAGTGGGACAGGGGAACACTGAAGCTTTCTTT.

The V call is TRBV29-1, the J call TRBJ2-4; TRBD2 matches at 11 bases. Germline trimming cut 4 bases from V and 12 bases from J; bases unmatched to any gene: 17. From germline, CDR1 is SQVTM and CDR2 ANQGSEA. This CDR3 spans 16 amino acids. The CDR3 DNA sequence: TGCAGCGTTGCGCCACTAGCGGGAGAGTTAGGTGACAGTCAGTACTTC. Translation: CSVAPLAGELGDSQYF.

The chain carries TRBV7-2 and TRBJ2-7, with D perhaps matching TRBD2 (6 bases). V lost 1 base to trimming and J lost 0 bases, with 10 bases between them. The CDR3 covers 15 residues. Germline CDR1 SGHTA, CDR2 FQGNSA. This chain's CDR3 is CASSLVPDYSYEQYF. The CDR3 bases are TGTGCCAGCAGCTTAGTTCCGGACTACTCCTACGAGCAGTACTTC.

This sequence joins TRBV15 and TRBJ1-1, with 7 bases aligning to TRBD1. CDR1 is LNHNV and CDR2 is YYDKDF in the germline V gene (reference sequence). This CDR3 comprises 15 residues. The trim removed 5 bases at V and 0 bases at J, leaving 6 bases unmatched. The CDR3 loop reads CATSEGQIMNTEAFF. The CDR3 DNA is TGTGCCACCAGCGAGGGACAGATCATGAACACTGAAGCTTTCTTT.

This CDR3 is CASSQDATSGEQFF. As DNA, the CDR3 is TGCGCCAGCAGCCAAGACGCCACTAGCGGTGAGCAGTTCTTC. This chain uses TRBV4-3 with TRBJ2-1; TRBD2 aligns across 8 bases. This CDR3 comprises 14 residues. The junction had 4 bases not matched to a gene; V was cut back by 0 bases and J by 9 bases. CDR1 and CDR2 from the germline V gene are LGHNA and YSLEER.

CDR3 protein: CASSLGWSTEAFF. CDR3 coding DNA: TGTGCCAGCAGTTTGGGTTGGAGCACTGAAGCTTTCTTT. The rearrangement joins TRBV27 to TRBJ1-1; no clear D. The CDR3 is made up of 13 amino acids. The germline V gene has CDR1 MNHEY and CDR2 SMNVEV (reference sequence). Trimming took 3 bases from V and 4 from J, leaving 9 bases between them.

The chain employs TRBV6-5 and TRBJ1-2; a possible D gene is TRBD1 (6 bases). There are 13 residues in the CDR3. Germline CDR1 is MNHEY and CDR2 is SVGAGI. The V and J ends lost 2 bases and 8 bases respectively, with 12 bases between them. CDR3 nucleotides: TGTGCCAGCAGTTACGGGCAGGGGCGAGGCTACACCTTC. Translation gives CASSYGQGRGYTF.

Concerning this clone: An end of the junction does not agree with germline; a read error may underlie this. The chain carries TRBV10-3 and TRBJ2-1; 10 nucleotides agree with TRBD2. CDR3 length: 16 amino acids. Germline loops: CDR1 ENHRY, CDR2 SYGVKD. Here the CDR3 reads CAISDPQREGNNEQLF. In DNA form, the CDR3 reads TGTGCCATCAGTGATCCCCAGCGGGAGGGTAACAATGAGCAGCTCTTC.

This chain links TRBV11-3 with TRBJ2-5; weak D call: TRBD1 (6 bases). The CDR3 contains 15 residues. Trimming cost V 5 bases and J 2 bases, with 15 bases left between them. Germline CDR1 SGHNT, CDR2 YENEEA. The CDR3 reads CASSGWGHLQETQYF. The CDR3 DNA reads as TGTGCCAGCAGCGGGTGGGGACACCTACAAGAGACCCAGTACTTC.

This chain connects TRBV2 to TRBJ2-1; 7 bases agree with TRBD2. The CDR3 runs 15 residues. Germline lookup yields CDR1 SNHLY and CDR2 FYNNEI. Losses at the gene ends were 9 bases for V and 0 bases for J; bases not matched to a gene: 8. CDR3 sequence: CASRLAESSYNEQFF. The CDR3 coding sequence is TGTGCCAGTCGTCTAGCGGAAAGCTCCTACAATGAGCAGTTCTTC.

Only one count was recorded for this clone. The chain has TRBV7-7 and TRBJ2-2, with TRBD2 as a possible D gene (5 bases). The CDR3 covers 16 residues. CDR1 and CDR2 from the germline V gene are SSHAT and FNYEAQ (reference sequence). The V and J ends lost 0 bases and 5 bases respectively, with 13 bases between them. The CDR3 loop is CASSLAGEVWTGELFF. In nucleotides, the CDR3 is TGTGCCAGCAGCTTAGCGGGAGAAGTCTGGACCGGGGAGCTGTTTTTT.

V is TRBV19 and J is TRBJ2-7, with 13 positions matching TRBD2. The CDR3 is made up of 14 amino acids. Per the germline V gene, CDR1 is LNHDA and CDR2 is SQIVND (reference sequence). Trimming at V came to 8 bases and at J to 5 bases, leaving 6 bases not matched to a gene. CDR3 nucleotide sequence: TGTGCCAGTGCTGGACTAGCGGGAGTTCACGAGCAGTACTTC. It yields the protein CASAGLAGVHEQYF.

In regard to this clone: Compared with germline, one end of the junction differs, possibly owing to a read error. The gene calls are TRBV27 and TRBJ2-6; the match to TRBD1 covers 7 bases. The CDR3 runs 17 residues. Germline V lookup: CDR1 MNHEY, CDR2 SMNVEV (reference sequence). The DNA for the CDR3 is TGTGCCAGCAGTCCCGGGACAGCCAACTCTGGGGCCAACGGCCTGACTTTC. It is translated as CASSPGTANSGANGLTF.

The chain combines TRBV7-2 with TRBJ2-5; 8 nucleotides align to TRBD2. The V segment lost 3 bases and the J segment 2 bases; nucleotides outside the gene matches: 2. Germline V gene data show CDR1 as SGHTA and CDR2 as FQGNSA. The CDR3 has 14 amino acids. CDR3 coding DNA: TGTGCCAGCAGCTTTAGCGGGGAACAAGAGACCCAGTACTTC. This encodes CASSFSGEQETQYF.

The V and J genes are TRBV5-1 and TRBJ1-4; tentatively, D is TRBD1 (6 bases). V was pared by 2 bases and J by 5 bases, with 16 bases between. The germline V gene has CDR1 SGHRS and CDR2 YFSETQ. The CDR3 contains 16 residues. CDR3 amino acids: CASSFTVSGTNEKLFF. CDR3 nucleotides: TGCGCCAGCAGCTTCACAGTCTCCGGGACAAATGAAAAACTGTTTTTT.

DNA for the CDR3: TGCGCCAGCACCCGAGTCTTCCTAGCGGGAGACGATGAGCAGTTCTTC. The encoded protein is CASTRVFLAGDDEQFF. V is TRBV5-1 and J is TRBJ2-1; 10 bases line up with TRBD2. This CDR3 comprises 16 residues. V trimming: 6 bases; J trimming: 8 bases; junction bases outside the gene matches: 14. The V gene's germline CDR1 is SGHRS and CDR2 YFSETQ.

The CDR3 here is CASSQDPTTSGRTNEQFF. For the CDR3, the DNA is TGCGCCAGCAGCCAAGACCCAACGACTAGCGGGAGGACCAATGAGCAGTTCTTC. The chain is built from TRBV4-1 and TRBJ2-1, with 13 bases aligning to TRBD2. V trimming: 0 bases; J trimming: 6 bases; junction bases outside the gene matches: 8. The germline gives CDR1 MGHRA, CDR2 YSYEKL. This CDR3 comprises 18 residues.

The V gene is TRBV11-2, the J gene TRBJ2-3, with 7 bases fitting TRBD2. Germline CDR1 reads SGHAT; CDR2 reads FQNNGV. The CDR3 sequence is 16 residues long. The ends lost 4 bases at V and 5 bases at J; junction bases unmatched: 12. The CDR3, as DNA: TGTGCCAGCAGCTCCCGCAGCGCGGGAGTGGTAGATACGCAGTATTTT. It is translated as CASSSRSAGVVDTQYF.